The source of this T cell receptor (beta chain) is a study of Ad26.COV2.S vaccination and SARS-CoV-2 variants. V shed 2 bases and J shed 6 bases, with 20 bases lying between them. CDR3 length equals 16 residues. CDR1 is SNHLY, CDR2 FYNNEI, per germline. The study, taken as a whole, reports: A substantial breadth of spike-specific CD8+ and CD4+ T cell responses after vaccination has been reported. Whether participants received vaccine or placebo, their non-spike TCR breadth was similar.

As to this clone: The antigen remains undetermined.

As for treatment: roughly 20 received Ad26.COV2.S at low or high dose, single or two shots; 5 received placebo; per-sample allocation not given. The study sampled participants on day 63 after the first vaccine or placebo injection. In Boston, the donor was an adult between 18-55 years of age. Immunization relied on an Ad26 vector, which expressed Wuhan-strain SARS-CoV-2 spike. TCRdb's table, derived via immunoSEQ multiplex PCR, lists solely in-frame clones and lacks some. Here the sample spans 300,000 to 400,000 clones, about 85% being singletons. The chain carries TRBV2 and TRBJ2-7; D possibly uses TRBD1 or TRBD2 (5 bases each). Sequenced material: peripheral blood, taken in a trial of Ad26.COV2.S vaccine versus placebo. This clonotype originated in a person between 18 and 59 years old who received the Ad26.COV2.S COVID-19 vaccine or a placebo. The chain's CDR3 is CASSEPPGQGEGEQYF. CDR3 DNA sequence: TGTGCCAGCAGTGAACCCCCCGGGCAGGGAGAGGGCGAGCAGTACTTC.